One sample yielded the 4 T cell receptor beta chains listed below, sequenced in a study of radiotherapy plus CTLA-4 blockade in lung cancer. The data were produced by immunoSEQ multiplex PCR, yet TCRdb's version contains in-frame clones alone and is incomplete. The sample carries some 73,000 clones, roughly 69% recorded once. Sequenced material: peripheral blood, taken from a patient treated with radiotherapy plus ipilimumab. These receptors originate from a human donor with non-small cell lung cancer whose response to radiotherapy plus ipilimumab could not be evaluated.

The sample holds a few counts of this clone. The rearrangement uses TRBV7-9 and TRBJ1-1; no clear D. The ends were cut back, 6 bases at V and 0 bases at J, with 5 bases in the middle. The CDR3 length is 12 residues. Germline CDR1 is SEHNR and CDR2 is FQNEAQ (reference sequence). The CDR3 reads CASRSMNTEAFF. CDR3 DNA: TGTGCCAGCAGGTCAATGAACACTGAAGCTTTCTTT.

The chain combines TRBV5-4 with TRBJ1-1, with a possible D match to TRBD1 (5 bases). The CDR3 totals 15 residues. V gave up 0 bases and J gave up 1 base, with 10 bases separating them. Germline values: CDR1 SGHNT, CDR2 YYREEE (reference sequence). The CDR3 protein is CASSLVGGGNTEAFF. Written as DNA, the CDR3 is TGTGCCAGCAGCTTGGTGGGGGGAGGGAACACTGAAGCTTTCTTT.

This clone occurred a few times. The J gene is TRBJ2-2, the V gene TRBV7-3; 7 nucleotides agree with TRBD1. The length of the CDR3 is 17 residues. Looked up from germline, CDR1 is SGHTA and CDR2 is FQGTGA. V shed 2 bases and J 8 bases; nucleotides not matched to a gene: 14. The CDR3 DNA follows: TGTGCCAGCAGCTTAGATGGGACAGCCGCAACTGGGGGGGAGCTGTTTTTT. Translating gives CASSLDGTAATGGELFF. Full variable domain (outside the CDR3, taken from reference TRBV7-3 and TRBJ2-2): GAGVSQTPSNKVTEKGKYVELRCDPISGHTALYWYRQSLGQGPEFLIYFQGTGAADDSGLPNDRFFAVRPEGSVSTLKIQRTERGDSAVYLCASSLDGTAATGGELFFGEGSRLTVL.

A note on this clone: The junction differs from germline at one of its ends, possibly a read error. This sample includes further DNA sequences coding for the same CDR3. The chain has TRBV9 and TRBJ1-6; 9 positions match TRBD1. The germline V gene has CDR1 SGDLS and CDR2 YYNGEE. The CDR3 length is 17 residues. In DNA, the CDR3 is TGTGCCAGCAGCGTAGAGGGACAGGGCTCCTATAATTCCCCCCTCCACTTT. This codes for CASSVEGQGSYNSPLHF. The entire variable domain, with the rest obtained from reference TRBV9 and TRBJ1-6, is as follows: DSGVTQTPKHLITATGQRVTLRCSPRSGDLSVYWYQQSLDQGLQFLIQYYNGEERAKGNILERFSAQQFPDLHSELNLSSLELGDSALYFCASSVEGQGSYNSPLHFGNGTRLTVT.